A selection of T cell receptor beta chains follows, all from one sample in a study of cytomegalovirus exposure and HLA in healthy donors. The assay was immunoSEQ multiplex PCR, and TCRdb's table has in-frame clones only and misses some. The sample includes around 150,000 clones, roughly 80% of them seen just once. The sequenced sample consisted of PBMCs. All receptors come from a man between 18 and 35 years old in good health and CMV-seronegative. CDR3s leave out the opening cysteine and the closing phenylalanine or tryptophan.

v_call: TRBV6-5; cdr3_length: 12; j_call: TRBJ1-1; cdr3_aa: ASSYFQGETEAF
v_call: TRBV4-3; cdr3_length: 11; j_call: TRBJ2-6; cdr3_aa: ASSQARGGVLT
v_call: TRBV19; cdr3_length: 14; j_call: TRBJ2-2; cdr3_aa: ASSMLSGGLTGELF
v_call: TRBV27; cdr3_length: 13; j_call: TRBJ2-7; cdr3_aa: ASSLGLAGVGEQY
v_call: TRBV10-1; cdr3_length: 13; j_call: TRBJ2-1; cdr3_aa: ASSDGGLAGAEQF
v_call: TRBV7-8; cdr3_length: 15; j_call: TRBJ2-7; cdr3_aa: ASSLARGAVRGDEQY
v_call: TRBV15; cdr3_length: 12; j_call: TRBJ2-5; cdr3_aa: ATSRADGAETQY
v_call: TRBV9; cdr3_length: 16; j_call: TRBJ2-3; cdr3_aa: ASSVEGWLAGGADTQY
v_call: TRBV28; cdr3_length: 12; j_call: TRBJ1-2; cdr3_aa: ASWGPGQGRGYT
v_call: TRBV2; cdr3_length: 12; j_call: TRBJ2-7; cdr3_aa: ASGGTSGTYEQY
v_call: TRBV5-8; cdr3_length: 15; j_call: TRBJ2-3; cdr3_aa: ASSLALASHGTDTQY
v_call: TRBV14; cdr3_length: 13; j_call: TRBJ2-7; cdr3_aa: ASSHMGQGSYEQY
v_call: TRBV6-6; cdr3_length: 12; j_call: TRBJ1-1; cdr3_aa: ASSYADWNTEAF
v_call: TRBV28; cdr3_length: 13; j_call: TRBJ2-1; cdr3_aa: ASSRGDRWNNEQF
v_call: TRBV11-2; cdr3_length: 14; j_call: TRBJ2-7; cdr3_aa: ASSPRGASGSREQY
v_call: TRBV7-2; cdr3_length: 13; j_call: TRBJ2-7; cdr3_aa: ASSRSGQGTDEQY
v_call: TRBV28; cdr3_length: 13; j_call: TRBJ2-5; cdr3_aa: AINTLRQGEETQY
v_call: TRBV6-4; cdr3_length: 12; j_call: TRBJ2-3; cdr3_aa: ASSKQGGTDTQY
v_call: TRBV4-1; cdr3_length: 15; j_call: .; cdr3_aa: ASSQIFGQGRAYEQY
v_call: TRBV10-2; cdr3_length: 16; j_call: TRBJ2-5; cdr3_aa: ASTRVNSPRPYQETQY